This TCR beta chain derives from a study of technical replicates of blood from four donors. Germline V gene lookup returns CDR1 LNHNV and CDR2 YYDKDF (reference sequence). V was clipped by 1 base and J by 1 base, with 11 bases between them. The CDR3 is 16 residues long. This table comes from immunoSEQ multiplex PCR, and its TCRdb copy is limited to in-frame clones, with some not included. The sample lists tens of thousands of clones; over 90% were seen once. The chain couples TRBV15 to TRBJ1-5; D gene uncertain. Sequences were obtained from T cells isolated from PBMCs. The clonotype was recovered from a human donor in good health. DNA for the CDR3: TGTGCCACCAGCAGAGGCAACTTACGGAGCAATCAGCCCCAGCATTTT. It is translated as CATSRGNLRSNQPQHF.